These 3 T cell receptor beta chains share one sample of origin, sequenced in a study of shared clonotypes between healthy human individuals. The repertoire was sequenced with immunoSEQ multiplex PCR; TCRdb's copy has only in-frame clones and lacks some. The top ten hold about 0.41% of the sample, which has approximately 2.3 million clones, approximately 95% seen once. The sequenced sample was naive CD4+ T cells from PBMCs. Specified subset: CD45RA+ positively selected. The receptors originated from a young man in good health. Some clones in this sample may be carry-over from other donors' samples.

This clone was observed once. CDR3 coding DNA: TGTGCCAGCAGCTTCTACGGCCCCTTAGCGGGATCCTACGAGCAGTACTTC. Translating gives CASSFYGPLAGSYEQYF. V and J are TRBV7-2 and TRBJ2-7; 8 bases line up with TRBD2. V shed 3 bases and J 1 base; nucleotides not matched to a gene: 11. The CDR3 totals 17 residues. Germline CDR1 and CDR2: SGHTA and FQGNSA.

The V call is TRBV29-1, the J call TRBJ2-6, with D unresolved. V was shortened by 6 bases and J by 0 bases, with 9 bases between the two germline ends. There are 14 residues in the CDR3. CDR1 and CDR2 from the germline V gene are SQVTM and ANQGSEA. This CDR3 is CSVKISSGANVLTF. The CDR3, as DNA: TGCAGCGTGAAGATCAGCTCTGGGGCCAACGTCCTGACTTTC.

With respect to this clone: In the same sample, other DNA sequences code for this CDR3. The rearrangement links TRBV28 to TRBJ2-7; unclear D gene. The V end was cut by 3 bases, the J end by 5 bases, with 11 bases between. Germline V gene data show CDR1 as MDHEN and CDR2 as SYDVKM. The CDR3 runs 13 residues. This CDR3 reads CASSLPGADEQYF. DNA for the CDR3: TGTGCCAGCAGTTTGCCCGGAGCCGACGAGCAGTACTTC.